This is a list of T cell receptor beta chains from one sample in a study of beta chain features in type 1 diabetes. Measured with immunoSEQ multiplex PCR; TCRdb has only the in-frame clones, and not every one. The table includes approximately 730,000 clones, about an eighth detected once. What was sequenced was naive CD4+ T cells from blood. The origin of the receptors is a man between 18 and 29 years old with type 1 diabetes. Each CDR3 is given with its conserved first and last residue. D genes are given only for firm matches. Clone size is given for some rows only: seen once, a few or many times, or a class if the clone is expanded.

d_gene	v_gene	abundance	j_gene	CDR3nt	CDR3aa
TRBD2	TRBV7-2	few	TRBJ2-7	TGTGCCAGCAGTCTAGCGGGGAACTCCTACGAGCAGTACTTC	CASSLAGNSYEQYF
TRBD1	TRBV5-1	-	TRBJ2-2	TGCGCCAGCAGCCGGACAGGGACCTTGGGGACCGGGGAGCTGTTTTTT	CASSRTGTLGTGELFF
-	TRBV2	-	TRBJ2-3	TGTGCCAGCAGACCGGGACGTAGCACAGATACGCAGTATTTT	CASRPGRSTDTQYF
-	TRBV13	few	TRBJ2-7	TGTGCCAGCAGCTTGACAGGTTGGACCTACGAGCAGTACTTC	CASSLTGWTYEQYF
-	TRBV18	-	TRBJ1-2	TGTGCCAGCTCACCGGACGGCGCTAACTATGGCTACACCTTC	CASSPDGANYGYTF
-	TRBV29-1	few	TRBJ1-2	TGCAGCGTTGATCACGGCTACACCTTC	CSVDHGYTF
-	TRBV10-3	-	TRBJ2-1	TGTGCCACCCAGGAGACCCCATACAATGAGCAGTTCTTC	CATQETPYNEQFF
-	TRBV5-1	-	TRBJ2-3	TGCGCCAGCAGCTTGGCCTCAGGATCAGATACGCAGTATTTT	CASSLASGSDTQYF
-	TRBV13	few	TRBJ1-5	TGTGCCAGCAGCCTCAGCCTTAGCAATCAGCCCCAGCATTTT	CASSLSLSNQPQHF
TRBD1	TRBV19	few	TRBJ1-6	TGTGCCAGTAGTACCCCCCGGGACAGGGGAATCCAAGGATCACCCCTCCACTTT	CASSTPRDRGIQGSPLHF
-	TRBV6-5	-	TRBJ2-7	TGTGCCAGCAGTTCACCAGGGAACATCTACGAGCAGTACTTC	CASSSPGNIYEQYF
TRBD2	TRBV11-3	-	TRBJ2-7	TGTGCCAGCAGCTTAGGCTTGACTAGCGGGGGCGACGAGCAGTACTTC	CASSLGLTSGGDEQYF
TRBD1	TRBV25-1	few	TRBJ2-1	TGTGCCAGCAGTGAAATTACAGGGGTTTCTGGGTACAATGAGCAGTTCTTC	CASSEITGVSGYNEQFF
-	TRBV28	-	TRBJ1-2	TGTGCCAGCACCACCCTTCCAGGACCCTATGGCTACACCTTC	CASTTLPGPYGYTF
-	TRBV12-5	-	TRBJ2-4	TGTGCTAGTGGTTCCCTGGGTCGTCTTCAGTACTTC	CASGSLGRLQYF
TRBD1	TRBV29-1	-	TRBJ1-2	TGCAGCGTAAAAGACAGGGGTGGGTATGGCTACACCTTC	CSVKDRGGYGYTF
-	TRBV19	-	TRBJ2-4	TGTGCCAGTAGTATAGCCAATAGACTAGACCAAAACATTCAGTACTTC	CASSIANRLDQNIQYF
-	TRBV27	few	TRBJ1-1	TGTGCCAGCAGGGGAGGGGAAACTGAAGCTTTCTTT	CASRGGETEAFF
-	TRBV29-1	-	TRBJ1-6	TGCAGCGTCCTTAACCTGCAGCACGATAATTCACCCCTCCACTTT	CSVLNLQHDNSPLHF